This is a list of T cell receptor beta chains from one sample in a study of blood T cell repertoires in COVID-19. The assay was immunoSEQ multiplex PCR, and TCRdb's table has in-frame clones only and misses some. The top ten hold around 0.53% of the sample, which has around 170,000 clones, around nine tenths seen once. Sequenced material: peripheral blood. These receptors came from a man over 45 with acute or convalescent COVID-19. Each CDR3 is given with its conserved first and last residue. The order of the fields is CDR3 protein, V gene.

CDR3aa: CASSASSETQYF
v_gene: TRBV12-3/TRBV12-4

CDR3aa: CASRPTRGANYGYTF
v_gene: TRBV27

CDR3aa: CASCSGSLREQFF
v_gene: TRBV6-6

CDR3aa: CASRPGQGVHGYTF
v_gene: TRBV27

CDR3aa: CASSQDPPNREQFF
v_gene: TRBV14

CDR3aa: CASSLGGLYEQYF
v_gene: TRBV5-1

CDR3aa: CASSYGSGQTQYF
v_gene: TRBV27

CDR3aa: CASRTGLTEAFF
v_gene: TRBV4-2

CDR3aa: CASSLARSSYEQYF
v_gene: TRBV5-6

CDR3aa: CSVEERDPAEKAKNIQYF
v_gene: TRBV29-1

CDR3aa: CASSLLAGGPGEQFF
v_gene: TRBV7-9

CDR3aa: CASSLRTGQTNQPQHF
v_gene: TRBV5-4

CDR3aa: CATSTPLQSTDTQYF
v_gene: TRBV10-3

CDR3aa: CASSQYRGAEAFF
v_gene: TRBV4-1

CDR3aa: CASSLRGLEKLFF
v_gene: TRBV27

CDR3aa: CSVSGYNEQFF
v_gene: TRBV20-1

CDR3aa: CASSQLTGAGANVLTF
v_gene: TRBV14

CDR3aa: CATSDLDTGGNEQFF
v_gene: TRBV24-1

CDR3aa: CASSTREHEQFF
v_gene: TRBV7-9

CDR3aa: CASSPWDRDTGELFF
v_gene: TRBV7-8

CDR3aa: CASSRPRGGTTNEKLFF
v_gene: TRBV23-1

CDR3aa: CASSFIGETSYNEQFF
v_gene: TRBV7-3

CDR3aa: CASSQVTGVAKNIQYF
v_gene: TRBV4-2

CDR3aa: CASSLTGATGELFF
v_gene: TRBV19

CDR3aa: CASSMTGFYGYTF
v_gene: TRBV19

CDR3aa: CASSPGPSEKLFF
v_gene: TRBV19

CDR3aa: CASSQLAGGPADTQYF
v_gene: TRBV4-3

CDR3aa: CASSARGEQFF
v_gene: TRBV5-1

CDR3aa: CATSDAGQKENQPQHF
v_gene: TRBV24-1

CDR3aa: CASSVSGGGAYTGELFF
v_gene: TRBV9

CDR3aa: CASSMDSDQPQHF
v_gene: TRBV19

CDR3aa: CASSTGTSGRHEQFF
v_gene: TRBV7-3

CDR3aa: CASSPVGQSTEAFF
v_gene: TRBV27

CDR3aa: CASSSARQGSSPLHF
v_gene: TRBV27

CDR3aa: CASSLVGGGNQPQHF
v_gene: TRBV27

CDR3aa: CAQIHGRRSDTQYF
v_gene: TRBV30

CDR3aa: CAIRGLEGTEAFF
v_gene: TRBV10-3

CDR3aa: CAWSVTGTYNEQFF
v_gene: TRBV30

CDR3aa: CASSPDLAGGPRTGELFF
v_gene: TRBV6-2/TRBV6-3

CDR3aa: CASSKTEAANSPLHF
v_gene: TRBV6-1

CDR3aa: CASSQGPGGSGNTIYF
v_gene: TRBV4-3

CDR3aa: CASRSGHIYEQYF
v_gene: TRBV12-3/TRBV12-4

CDR3aa: CASSQDSGGSTEAFF
v_gene: TRBV4-3

CDR3aa: CASRTRTEAFF
v_gene: TRBV12-3/TRBV12-4

CDR3aa: CASSQGAAGTQYF
v_gene: TRBV7-3

CDR3aa: CASSPMETGGYEQYF
v_gene: TRBV18

CDR3aa: CASSPPLREAGTDTQYF
v_gene: TRBV18

CDR3aa: CASSRGQGYDQPQHF
v_gene: TRBV18

CDR3aa: CASSPTTGGSNQPQHF
v_gene: TRBV19

CDR3aa: CASSSQGYEQYF
v_gene: TRBV7-9